One sample yielded the 5 T cell receptor beta chains listed below, sequenced in a study of early T cells in non-severe SARS-CoV-2 infection (dated by TCRdb to the early 2020s). Library method: 5' RACE. Sequenced on a NextSeq 500. Through fastp at Q25 and MiXCR, TCRdb rebuilt clones from the public reads, retaining in-frame beta chains. Duplicate CDR3 protein sequences are folded into a single record with the most common DNA and genes. The sample data list about 100,000 distinct CDR3 sequences, and about 13% of these were observed just once. In total, the top ten clones hold about 2% of the sample. The sample was whole blood. The source of these receptors is an adult who was a healthcare worker with PCR-confirmed SARS-CoV-2 infection or an uninfected control (not recorded which).

In regard to this clonotype: One junction end disagrees with the germline gene, perhaps due to a read error. The V and J genes are TRBV28 and TRBJ1-4, with no clear D. The CDR3 covers 15 residues. Germline CDR1 and CDR2: MDHEN and SYDVKM. This CDR3 reads CVSSLELGRNEKLFF. The CDR3 DNA reads as TGTGTCAGCAGCCTAGAGCTCGGCCGTAATGAAAAACTGTTTTTT.

The chain joins TRBV7-6 to TRBJ2-3; possible D gene TRBD2, 6 bases. This CDR3 contains 12 residues. Germline lookup yields CDR1 SGHVS and CDR2 FNYEAQ. The germline V and J ends were trimmed by 3 bases and 15 bases, with 16 bases remaining between them. The chain's CDR3 is CASSFPGAPNYF. The CDR3 DNA follows: TGTGCCAGCAGCTTCCCGGGAGCCCCCAACTATTTT.

This clonotype appeared many times. The chain is built from TRBV7-9 and TRBJ1-3; D not resolved. Per germline, CDR1 SEHNR and CDR2 FQNEAQ (reference sequence). The CDR3 is 16 residues long. V lost 3 bases and J 0 bases, leaving 12 bases between the germline ends. The DNA of the CDR3 is TGTGCCAGCAGCTTGATGGGTGCGAGCTCTGGAAACACCATATATTTT. This codes for CASSLMGASSGNTIYF. The entire variable domain, with the rest obtained from reference TRBV7-9 and TRBJ1-3, is as follows: DTGVSQNPRHKITKRGQNVTFRCDPISEHNRLYWYRQTLGQGPEFLTYFQNEAQLEKSRLLSDRFSAERPKGSFSTLEIQRTEQGDSAMYLCASSLMGASSGNTIYFGEGSWLTVV.

This clonotype was observed at least ten times. This chain links TRBV25-1 with TRBJ2-2, with D possibly matching TRBD1 (5 bases). The CDR3 sequence is 17 residues long. Germline assignment: CDR1 MGHDK and CDR2 SYGVNS. The ends were cut back, 3 bases at V and 0 bases at J, with 14 bases in the middle. The CDR3 region has the DNA TGTGCCAGCAGTGAGCAGTTGGCCAGGGCGAACACCGGGGAGCTGTTTTTT. Residues: CASSEQLARANTGELFF.

CDR3 DNA: TGTGCCAGCAGTGAATACGGGACGTTGTTAAATGAAAAACTGTTTTTT. It is translated as CASSEYGTLLNEKLFF. The chain employs TRBV6-5 and TRBJ1-4, with D possibly TRBD1 on 5 matching bases. Germline CDR1 MNHEY, CDR2 SVGAGI. This CDR3 has 16 amino acids. Trimming shortened V by 5 bases and J by 5 bases, and 18 bases separated the two germline ends.